This TCR beta chain came from a study of cytomegalovirus exposure and HLA in healthy donors. This clone was observed a handful of times. Its antigen is not known. Study conclusions and caveats: A few chains tied to CMV proved CMV antigen-specific in vitro. High sensitivity and specificity were reportedly achieved when the classifier diagnosed cytomegalovirus status. Later, an analysis found that TCR clusters from the first cohort tended to co-occur in the roughly 120 validation repertoires. Around 160 TCR beta chains were listed as cytomegalovirus-associated.

The repertoire was sequenced with immunoSEQ multiplex PCR; TCRdb's copy has only in-frame clones and lacks some. The sample has a few hundred thousand clones, roughly 88% seen once. The CDR3 covers 15 residues. V lost 1 base to trimming and J lost 5 bases; unmatched junction nucleotides: 6. Germline CDR1 and CDR2: SGHTA and FQGNSA. The chain combines TRBV7-2 with TRBJ2-7; 9 bases are a match to TRBD2. The TCR was taken from a woman younger than 30 in good health and CMV-seronegative. The material sequenced was PBMCs. This chain's CDR3 is CASSLGLAEYHEQYF. The DNA for the CDR3 is TGTGCCAGCAGCTTAGGACTAGCGGAGTATCACGAGCAGTACTTC. Combining the CDR3 with reference TRBV7-2 and TRBJ2-7 gives the whole variable domain GAGVSQSPSNKVTEKGKDVELRCDPISGHTALYWYRQSLGQGLEFLIYFQGNSAPDKSGLPSDRFSAERTGGSVSTLTIQRTQQEDSAVYLCASSLGLAEYHEQYFGPGTRLTVT.